A selection of T cell receptor beta chains follows, all from one sample in a study of shared T cell receptors in the human thymus. Generated by immunoSEQ multiplex PCR, the TCRdb table keeps only in-frame clones and is missing some. The table records hundreds of thousands of clones, around nine tenths of them present only once. These data were also reused for a study on human thymus T cells.

Sequencing was performed on thymocytes. These TCRs come from a boy under three years old with a congenital heart defect. Each CDR3 is given with its conserved first and last residue. D genes are given only for firm matches. Clone size, where shown, is once, few, many, or a class for clones that have expanded.

d_gene	abundance	v_gene	j_gene	CDR3nt	CDR3aa
.	once	TRBV18	TRBJ2-2	TGTGCCAGCTCGAACGGAGGGTTTCGGGCGAACACCGGGGAGCTGTTTTTT	CASSNGGFRANTGELFF
TRBD1	few	TRBV7-9	TRBJ2-2	TGTGCCAGCAGCATAGAGGGCGAGGGGGCAGGCGGGGAGCTGTTTTTT	CASSIEGEGAGGELFF
TRBD1	.	TRBV29-1	TRBJ1-1	TGCAGCGTCCCGGCGCGGGGACAGAGGATGAACACTGAAGCTTTCTTT	CSVPARGQRMNTEAFF
TRBD1	.	TRBV28	TRBJ1-5	TGTGCCAGCCTACCCGGGACAGCTAATCAGCCCCAGCATTTT	CASLPGTANQPQHF
.	.	TRBV13	TRBJ2-3	TGTGCCAGCATCCCGGGGGACTCCAACCCCCGTGGGCAGTATTTT	CASIPGDSNPRGQYF
.	.	TRBV28	TRBJ1-2	TGTGCCAGTTCTACGGACAGAGGCTACACCTTC	CASSTDRGYTF
TRBD1	.	TRBV5-1	TRBJ2-7	TGCGCCAGCAGCTTGGCGGGCTCGGGACAGGGTTACTCCGAGCAGTACTTC	CASSLAGSGQGYSEQYF
TRBD1	.	TRBV19	TRBJ1-2	TGTGCCAGTAGTATAGATTCCAGATCCCCCCGGGACAGGTATTACTATGGCTACACCTTC	CASSIDSRSPRDRYYYGYTF
.	.	TRBV19	TRBJ2-3	TGTGCCAGCAGCTCCCACAGGGGAGGAACAGATACGCAGTATTTT	CASSSHRGGTDTQYF
TRBD2	.	TRBV27	TRBJ2-7	TGTGCCAGCAGCACCCCGCTTACCGCGACTAGCGGGAGCCACGAGCAGTACTTC	CASSTPLTATSGSHEQYF
TRBD1	.	TRBV4-3	TRBJ2-5	TGCGCCAGCAGCCGCGGATCGGACAGGCTTGAGGAGGAGACCCAGTACTTC	CASSRGSDRLEEETQYF
TRBD2	.	TRBV27	TRBJ2-7	TGTGCCAATACGGTCGGGAGGGGGGCGGTTCCTTACGAGCAGTACTTC	CANTVGRGAVPYEQYF